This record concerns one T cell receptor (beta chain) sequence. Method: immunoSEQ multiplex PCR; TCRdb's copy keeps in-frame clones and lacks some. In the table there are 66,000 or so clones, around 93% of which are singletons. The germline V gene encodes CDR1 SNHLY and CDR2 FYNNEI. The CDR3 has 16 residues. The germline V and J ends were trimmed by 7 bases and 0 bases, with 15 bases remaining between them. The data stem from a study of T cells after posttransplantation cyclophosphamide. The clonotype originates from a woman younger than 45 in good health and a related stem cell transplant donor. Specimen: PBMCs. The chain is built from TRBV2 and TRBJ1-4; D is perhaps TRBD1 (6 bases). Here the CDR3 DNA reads TGTGCCAGCACCGGTCCGACAGGCGCAACTAATGAAAAACTGTTTTTT. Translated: CASTGPTGATNEKLFF.